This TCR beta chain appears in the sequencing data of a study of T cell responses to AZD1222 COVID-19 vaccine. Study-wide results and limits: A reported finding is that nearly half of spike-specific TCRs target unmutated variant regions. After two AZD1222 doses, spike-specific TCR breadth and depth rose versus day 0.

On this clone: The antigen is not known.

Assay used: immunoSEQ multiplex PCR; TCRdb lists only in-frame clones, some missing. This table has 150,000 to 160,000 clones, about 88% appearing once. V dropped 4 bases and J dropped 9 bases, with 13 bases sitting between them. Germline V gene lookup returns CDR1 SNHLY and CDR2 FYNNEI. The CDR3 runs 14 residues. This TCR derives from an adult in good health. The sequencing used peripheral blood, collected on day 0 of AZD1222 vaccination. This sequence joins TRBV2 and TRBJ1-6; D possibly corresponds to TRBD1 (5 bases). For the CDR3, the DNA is TGTGCCAGCAGTGGGGGGACGACGCCTTCACCCCTCCACTTT. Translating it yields CASSGGTTPSPLHF. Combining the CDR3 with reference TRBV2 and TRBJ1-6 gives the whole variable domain EPEVTQTPSHQVTQMGQEVILRCVPISNHLYFYWYRQILGQKVEFLVSFYNNEISEKSEIFDDQFSVERPDGSNFTLKIRSTKLEDSAMYFCASSGGTTPSPLHFGNGTRLTVT.